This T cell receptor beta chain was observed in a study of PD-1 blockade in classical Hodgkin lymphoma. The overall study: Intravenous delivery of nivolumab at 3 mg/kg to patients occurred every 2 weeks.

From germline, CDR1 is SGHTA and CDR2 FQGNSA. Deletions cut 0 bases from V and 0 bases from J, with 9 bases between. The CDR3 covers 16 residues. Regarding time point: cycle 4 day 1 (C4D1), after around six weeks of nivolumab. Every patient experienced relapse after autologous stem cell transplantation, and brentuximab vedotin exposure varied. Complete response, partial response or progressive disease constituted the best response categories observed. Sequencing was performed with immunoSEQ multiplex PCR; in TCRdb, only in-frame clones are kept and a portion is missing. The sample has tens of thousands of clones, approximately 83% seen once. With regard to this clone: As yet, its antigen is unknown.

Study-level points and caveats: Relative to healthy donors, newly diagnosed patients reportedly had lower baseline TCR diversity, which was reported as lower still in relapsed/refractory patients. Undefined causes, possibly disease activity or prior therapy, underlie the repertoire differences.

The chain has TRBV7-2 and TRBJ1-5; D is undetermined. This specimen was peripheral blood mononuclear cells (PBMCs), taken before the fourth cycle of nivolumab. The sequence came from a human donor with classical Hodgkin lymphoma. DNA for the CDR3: TGTGCCAGCAGCTTAGCGCCTCGGAATAGCAATCAGCCCCAGCATTTT. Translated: CASSLAPRNSNQPQHF. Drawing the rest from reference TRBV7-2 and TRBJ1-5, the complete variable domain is GAGVSQSPSNKVTEKGKDVELRCDPISGHTALYWYRQSLGQGLEFLIYFQGNSAPDKSGLPSDRFSAERTGGSVSTLTIQRTQQEDSAVYLCASSLAPRNSNQPQHFGDGTRLSIL.